This TCR beta chain was observed in a study of T cell responses to AZD1222 COVID-19 vaccine. Trimming stripped 0 bases from V and 3 bases from J, with 4 bases between. The CDR3 has 13 residues. Germline V CDR1 and CDR2: SGDLS, YYNGEE. The data were produced by immunoSEQ multiplex PCR, yet TCRdb's version contains in-frame clones alone and is incomplete. The sample has about 120,000 clones, around 88% seen once. Study-wide results and limits: Dominant CD4 TCR responses targeted spike regions 160-218 and 743-854. All repertoire sampling was performed exclusively after the peak T cell response. Spike-specific TCR breadth and depth rose after two AZD1222 doses.

To note about this clone: Its cognate antigen is unknown.

Analyses pooled second doses at about 4 or about 12 weeks. The specimen was peripheral blood, collected 28 days after the second AZD1222 dose. The rearrangement links TRBV9 to TRBJ1-3; D is unresolved. The sequence came from an adult who received the AZD1222 COVID-19 vaccine. As DNA, the CDR3 is TGTGCCAGCAGCGTAGAGGGTGGAAACACCATATATTTT. Encoded protein: CASSVEGGNTIYF.